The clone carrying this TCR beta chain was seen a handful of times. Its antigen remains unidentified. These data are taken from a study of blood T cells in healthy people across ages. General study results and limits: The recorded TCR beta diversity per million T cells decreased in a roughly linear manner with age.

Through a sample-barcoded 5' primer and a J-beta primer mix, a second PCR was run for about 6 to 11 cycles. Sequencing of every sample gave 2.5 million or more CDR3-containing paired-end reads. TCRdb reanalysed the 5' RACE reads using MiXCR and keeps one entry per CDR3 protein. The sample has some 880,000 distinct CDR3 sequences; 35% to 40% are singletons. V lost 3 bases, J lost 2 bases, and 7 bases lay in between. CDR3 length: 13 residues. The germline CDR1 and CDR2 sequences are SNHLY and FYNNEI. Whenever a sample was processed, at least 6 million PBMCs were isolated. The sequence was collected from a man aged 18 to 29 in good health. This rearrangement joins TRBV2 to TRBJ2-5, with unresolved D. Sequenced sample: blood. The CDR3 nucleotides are TGTGCCAGCAGTGACGTAAGGCAAGAGACCCAGTACTTC. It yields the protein CASSDVRQETQYF. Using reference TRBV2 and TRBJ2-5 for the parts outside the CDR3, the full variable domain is EPEVTQTPSHQVTQMGQEVILRCVPISNHLYFYWYRQILGQKVEFLVSFYNNEISEKSEIFDDQFSVERPDGSNFTLKIRSTKLEDSAMYFCASSDVRQETQYFGPGTRLLVL.